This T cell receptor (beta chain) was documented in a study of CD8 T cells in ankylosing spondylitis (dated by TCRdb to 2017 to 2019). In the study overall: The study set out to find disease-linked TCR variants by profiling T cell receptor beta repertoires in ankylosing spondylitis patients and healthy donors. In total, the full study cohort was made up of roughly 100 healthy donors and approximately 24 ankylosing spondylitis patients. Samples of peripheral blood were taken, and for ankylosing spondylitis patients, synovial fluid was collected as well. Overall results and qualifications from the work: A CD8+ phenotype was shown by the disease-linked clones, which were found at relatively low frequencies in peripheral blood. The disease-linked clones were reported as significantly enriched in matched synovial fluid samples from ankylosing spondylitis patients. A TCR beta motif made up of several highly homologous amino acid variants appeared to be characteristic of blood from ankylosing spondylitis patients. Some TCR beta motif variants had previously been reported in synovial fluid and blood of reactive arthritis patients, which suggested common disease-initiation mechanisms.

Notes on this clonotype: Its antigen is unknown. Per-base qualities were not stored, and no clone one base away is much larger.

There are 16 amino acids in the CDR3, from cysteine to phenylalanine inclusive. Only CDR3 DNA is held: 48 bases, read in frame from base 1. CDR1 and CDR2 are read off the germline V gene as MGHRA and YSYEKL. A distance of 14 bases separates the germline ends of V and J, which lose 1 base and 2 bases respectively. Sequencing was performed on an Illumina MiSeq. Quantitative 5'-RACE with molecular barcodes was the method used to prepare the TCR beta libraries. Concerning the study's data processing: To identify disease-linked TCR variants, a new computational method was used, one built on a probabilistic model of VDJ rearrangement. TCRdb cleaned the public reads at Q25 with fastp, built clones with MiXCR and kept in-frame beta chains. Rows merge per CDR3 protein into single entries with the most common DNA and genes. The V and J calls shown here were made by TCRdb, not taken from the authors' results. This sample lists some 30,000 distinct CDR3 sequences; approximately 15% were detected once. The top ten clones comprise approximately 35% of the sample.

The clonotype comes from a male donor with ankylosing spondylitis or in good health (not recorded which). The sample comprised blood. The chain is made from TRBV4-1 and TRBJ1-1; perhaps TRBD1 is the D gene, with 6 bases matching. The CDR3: CASSQGRTGYNTEAFF. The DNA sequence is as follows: TGCGCCAGCAGCCAAGGGAGAACAGGGTATAACACTGAAGCTTTCTTT.